This paragraph reports one T cell receptor beta chain. Its matching antigen is unknown. This specimen belongs to a study of cytomegalovirus exposure and HLA in healthy donors. Broader study findings: Previously analyzed data showed that most TCR beta V segments were productive at a frequency of about 87% or about 30%. Likely technical artifact: a cluster of highly shared sequence variants.

The PCR had 60 Vbeta and 13 Jbeta primers. Profiling relied on immunoSEQ multiplex PCR, and the TCRdb table lists in-frame clones only, not all of them. The sample yields about 86,000 clones, 70% to 80% seen once. The CDR3 loop spans 13 amino acids. The V gene end was trimmed by 4 bases and the J gene end by 4 bases; junction bases not matched to a gene: 1. In germline, CDR1 is MGHRA, CDR2 YSYEKL. The sequenced sample was PBMCs. The chain has TRBV4-1 and TRBJ2-1; 7 nucleotides agree with TRBD2. This sequence was found in a woman aged 40 to 49 in good health and CMV-seropositive. Written as DNA, the CDR3 is TGCGCCAGCAGCCGGCGGGGGTACAATGAGCAGTTCTTC. Its protein is CASSRRGYNEQFF.